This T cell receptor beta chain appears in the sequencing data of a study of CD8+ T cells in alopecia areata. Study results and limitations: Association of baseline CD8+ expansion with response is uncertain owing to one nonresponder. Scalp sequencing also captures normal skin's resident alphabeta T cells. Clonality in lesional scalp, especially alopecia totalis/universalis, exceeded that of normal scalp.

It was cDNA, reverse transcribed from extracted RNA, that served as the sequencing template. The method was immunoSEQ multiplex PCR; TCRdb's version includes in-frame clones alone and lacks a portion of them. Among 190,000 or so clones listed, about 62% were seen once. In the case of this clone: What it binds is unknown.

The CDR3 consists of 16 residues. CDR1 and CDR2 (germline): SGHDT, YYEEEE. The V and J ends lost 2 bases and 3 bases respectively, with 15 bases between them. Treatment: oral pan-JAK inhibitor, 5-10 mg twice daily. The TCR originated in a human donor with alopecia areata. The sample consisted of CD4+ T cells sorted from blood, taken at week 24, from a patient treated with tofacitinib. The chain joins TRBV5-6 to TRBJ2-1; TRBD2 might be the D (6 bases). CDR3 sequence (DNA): TGTGCCAGCAGCTTTCTCATCGGGGAGGACTACAATGAGCAGTTCTTC. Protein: CASSFLIGEDYNEQFF.